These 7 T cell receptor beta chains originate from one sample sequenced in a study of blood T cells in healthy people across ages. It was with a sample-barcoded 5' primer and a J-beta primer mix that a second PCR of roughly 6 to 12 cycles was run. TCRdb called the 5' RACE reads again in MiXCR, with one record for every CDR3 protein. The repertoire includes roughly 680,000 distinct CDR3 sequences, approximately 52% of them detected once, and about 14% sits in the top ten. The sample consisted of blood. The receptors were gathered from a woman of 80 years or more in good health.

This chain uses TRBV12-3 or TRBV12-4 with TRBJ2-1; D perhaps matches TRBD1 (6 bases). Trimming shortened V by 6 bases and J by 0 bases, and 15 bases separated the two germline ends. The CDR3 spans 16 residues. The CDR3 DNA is TGTGCCAGCAGACCGGACAGTCCGAGCTCCTACAATGAGCAGTTCTTC. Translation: CASRPDSPSSYNEQFF.

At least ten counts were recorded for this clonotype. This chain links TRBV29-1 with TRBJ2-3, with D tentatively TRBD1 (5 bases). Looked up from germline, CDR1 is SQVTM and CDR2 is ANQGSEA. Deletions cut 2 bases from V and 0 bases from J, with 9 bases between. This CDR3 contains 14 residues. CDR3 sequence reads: CSVELQASTDTQYF. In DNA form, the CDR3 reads TGCAGCGTTGAACTACAGGCAAGCACAGATACGCAGTATTTT.

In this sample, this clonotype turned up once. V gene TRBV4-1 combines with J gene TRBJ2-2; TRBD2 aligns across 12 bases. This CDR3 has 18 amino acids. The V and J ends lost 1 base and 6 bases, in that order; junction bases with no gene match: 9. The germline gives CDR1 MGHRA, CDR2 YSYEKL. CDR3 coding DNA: TGCGCCAGCAGCCAAGTTCCCGGTGGGACTAGCGGGTCCGGGGAGCTGTTTTTT. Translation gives CASSQVPGGTSGSGELFF.

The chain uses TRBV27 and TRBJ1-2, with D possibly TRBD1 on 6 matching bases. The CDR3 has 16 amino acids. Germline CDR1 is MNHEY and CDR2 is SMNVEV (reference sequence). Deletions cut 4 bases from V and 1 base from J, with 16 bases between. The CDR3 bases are TGTGCCAGCAGTTCTATAAGGGGGGGTGATAACTATGGCTACACCTTC. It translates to CASSSIRGGDNYGYTF.

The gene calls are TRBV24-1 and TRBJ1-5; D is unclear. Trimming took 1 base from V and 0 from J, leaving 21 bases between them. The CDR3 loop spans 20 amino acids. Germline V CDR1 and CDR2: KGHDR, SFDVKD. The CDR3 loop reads CATSDFFRSGFGDSNQPQHF. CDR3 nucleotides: TGTGCCACCAGTGATTTTTTTCGTTCTGGCTTCGGGGATAGCAATCAGCCCCAGCATTTT.

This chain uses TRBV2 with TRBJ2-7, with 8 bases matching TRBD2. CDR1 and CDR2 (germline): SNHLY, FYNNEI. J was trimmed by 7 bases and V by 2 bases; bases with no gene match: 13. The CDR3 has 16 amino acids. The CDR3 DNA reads TGTGCCAGCAGTGAAATAGCGGGGCTTACCTACAATGAGCAGTACTTC. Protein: CASSEIAGLTYNEQYF.

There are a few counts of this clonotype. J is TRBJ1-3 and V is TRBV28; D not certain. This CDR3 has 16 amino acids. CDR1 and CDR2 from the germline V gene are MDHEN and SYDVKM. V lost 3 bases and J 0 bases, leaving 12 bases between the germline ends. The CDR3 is CASSFRSATSGNTIYF. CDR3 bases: TGTGCCAGCAGTTTTAGGTCGGCAACCTCTGGAAACACCATATATTTT. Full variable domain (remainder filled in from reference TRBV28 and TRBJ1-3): DVKVTQSSRYLVKRTGEKVFLECVQDMDHENMFWYRQDPGLGLRLIYFSYDVKMKEKGDIPEGYSVSREKKERFSLILESASTNQTSMYLCASSFRSATSGNTIYFGEGSWLTVV.